This T cell receptor (beta chain) originates from a study of response to subunit inactivated influenza vaccine. CDR1 DFQATT and CDR2 SNEGSKA come from the germline V gene (reference sequence). The CDR3 sequence is 12 residues long. The V end was cut by 6 bases, the J end by 0 bases, with 8 bases between. MiXCR, applied by TCRdb to the RT-PCR reads, yields one record per CDR3 protein. The table shows 650,000 to 800,000 distinct CDR3 sequences, with approximately 15% occurring only once. Notes on the study in general: A suggestion made by the authors is that each seasonal influenza vaccination recruits few new T cells.

On this clonotype itself: As yet, its antigen is unknown.

The specimen comprised PBMCs from blood, sampled 14 to 15 days before vaccination. This receptor was taken from a man in his fifties or sixties who received an inactivated influenza vaccine. This chain joins TRBV20-1 and TRBJ1-1; D ambiguous. CDR3 bases: TGCAGTGCAGACGTTTTGAACACTGAAGCTTTCTTT. Its protein is CSADVLNTEAFF.